A single TCR beta chain is shown here with its context. In its sample, this clone was seen once. What antigen it recognizes has not been identified. Per-nucleotide qualities are absent, and no much larger clonotype sits a single base away. TCRbeta CDR3 regions were amplified from genomic DNA using the immunoSEQ Assay, a bias-controlled multiplex PCR. In the original analysis: The number of nucleated cells in each sample was estimated from the amplification of reference gene primers within the assay. To quantify the absolute abundance of each unique TCRbeta CDR3 rearrangement, sequence reads were collapsed and filtered. For each sample, productive Simpson clonality was calculated as the square root of Simpson's diversity index across productive rearrangements. In its TCRdb copy, this immuneACCESS table keeps in-frame sequences only and misses some clones. Where compared with another copy, unresolved V genes explain less than half of these, and the others have no known cause. D and trimming were read from the DNA, whereas the V and J calls and clone size are those reported in that table. In all, the sample holds just under 250,000 clones, and around 88% of those were seen once. The ten biggest clones cover over 4% of the sample.

The germline V gene specifies MNHEY as CDR1 and SVGAGI as CDR2. V has 5 bases trimmed and J has 5 bases trimmed; junction bases matching no gene number 8. From cysteine to phenylalanine, the CDR3 is 14 amino acids long. CDR3 DNA only is kept here, 42 bases in frame from base 1. This sample stems from a study of blood T cell repertoires in COVID-19 (dated by TCRdb to 2020 to 2021). Looking at the study overall: Samples covering the acute and convalescent phases of COVID-19 were provided by collaborators in the United States, Italy and Spain. The prospective study material was composed of cDNA or gDNA derived from T cells, B-cell-depleted T cells, or PBMCs. The dataset comprised deeply sampled blood TCRbeta repertoires from subjects exposed to, actively infected with, or recovered from COVID-19. A freely available public database, intended as a resource for researchers studying the immune response to SARS-CoV-2, is where the repertoires were released. The samples were drawn from two sources: the first 160 participants of the ongoing ImmuneRACE study, and some 1,300 subjects contributed by 6 global collaborators. Nearly every sample came with metadata listing a de-identified subject ID, COVID-19 status, age in years and sex. HLA class I and class II types, where available, came from metadata supplied by the sample provider rather than from assay-based typing. Results and caveats for the whole study, not just this receptor: How much clinical and demographic metadata was included differed by source and by participant, and the metadata was provided uncurated.

Participants in the prospective study were aged roughly 18 to 100 years, lived in about two dozen United States geographic areas, and enrolled through a virtual design. To assign participants to cohorts, the prospective study relied on clinical history that participants themselves reported in a screening survey and a study questionnaire. For ImmuneRACE Cohort 3, a participant was defined as recovered based on two consecutive negative NP/OP PCR tests, clearance by a healthcare professional, or resolution of symptoms. In the prospective study, mobile phlebotomists collected whole blood, serum and a nasopharyngeal or oropharyngeal swab from each participant. Over a roughly two-month period, participants in the prospective study had the option of providing additional blood draws and questionnaires. Before DNA extraction, blood samples from the prospective study were shipped at room temperature or frozen.

The V and J genes are TRBV6-5 and TRBJ1-2, with 7 middle bases fitting TRBD1. The sequence was obtained from a woman in her thirties who had recovered from COVID-19. Sequences were obtained from PBMCs or T cells enriched from blood (not recorded which). The CDR3 is CASSKTGYPYGYTF. Here is the DNA: TGTGCCAGCAGTAAGACAGGGTACCCTTATGGCTACACCTTC.